This T cell receptor (beta chain) was found in a study of T cell responses to AZD1222 COVID-19 vaccine. Germline CDR1 MDHEN, CDR2 SYDVKM. Deletions cut 6 bases from V and 8 bases from J, with 13 bases between. The CDR3 totals 12 residues. Method: immunoSEQ multiplex PCR; TCRdb's copy keeps in-frame clones and lacks some. The repertoire consists of fewer than 70,000 clones, with 85% to 90% occurring once and the leading ten covering under 6.5%. Study-level findings and limits: Nearly half of spike-specific TCRs reportedly target variant regions that are unmutated in the B.1.351 and B.1.1.7 variants.

For this clone: Its specificity is not known.

Sequencing used peripheral blood, obtained 28 days after the second AZD1222 dose. The TCR sequence derives from an adult who received the AZD1222 COVID-19 vaccine. The V call is TRBV28, the J call TRBJ1-2; D gene uncertain. The CDR3: CASSSDVYGYTF. The CDR3 bases are TGTGCCAGCAGCTCCGACGTCTACGGCTACACCTTC.